This T cell receptor beta chain is drawn from a study of blood T cell repertoires in COVID-19. TCRdb keeps only in-frame clones here, not all; method: immunoSEQ multiplex PCR. The repertoire holds tens of thousands of clones, about 86% seen once, with 5.5% to 8.5% in the top ten. Germline lookup yields CDR1 SEHNR and CDR2 FQNEAQ (reference sequence). The ends lost 2 bases at V and 0 bases at J; junction bases unmatched: 7. The CDR3 sequence is 18 residues long. The source of this sequence is a man aged 50-60 years with active COVID-19. This chain uses TRBV7-9 with TRBJ2-6; 7 nucleotides agree with TRBD1. The material sequenced was peripheral blood. The CDR3 DNA follows: TGTGCCAGCAGCTTATCCCTACAGGGGATCTCTGGGGCCAACGTCCTGACTTTC. This encodes CASSLSLQGISGANVLTF.